The sequence of this TCR beta chain was determined in a study of long-term antiretroviral therapy in people with HIV. The length of the CDR3 is 13 residues. The germline V gene encodes CDR1 KGHSH and CDR2 LQKENI. Trimming removed 5 bases at V and 3 bases at J, with 10 bases between. The assay used was immunoSEQ (version v3.0), run at survey level. Some clones are missing from TCRdb's copy, which holds only in-frame ones; the method was immunoSEQ multiplex PCR. The sample holds some 43,000 clones, roughly 86% seen once. The chain uses TRBV18 and TRBJ1-2, with D hard to call. The sample was unsorted PBMCs, taken 0.1 years before starting antiretroviral therapy. The sequence came from a woman between 50 and 59 years old with HIV. This CDR3 reads CASSDQGHYGYTF. The CDR3 coding sequence is TGTGCCAGCTCAGATCAAGGACACTATGGCTACACCTTC.